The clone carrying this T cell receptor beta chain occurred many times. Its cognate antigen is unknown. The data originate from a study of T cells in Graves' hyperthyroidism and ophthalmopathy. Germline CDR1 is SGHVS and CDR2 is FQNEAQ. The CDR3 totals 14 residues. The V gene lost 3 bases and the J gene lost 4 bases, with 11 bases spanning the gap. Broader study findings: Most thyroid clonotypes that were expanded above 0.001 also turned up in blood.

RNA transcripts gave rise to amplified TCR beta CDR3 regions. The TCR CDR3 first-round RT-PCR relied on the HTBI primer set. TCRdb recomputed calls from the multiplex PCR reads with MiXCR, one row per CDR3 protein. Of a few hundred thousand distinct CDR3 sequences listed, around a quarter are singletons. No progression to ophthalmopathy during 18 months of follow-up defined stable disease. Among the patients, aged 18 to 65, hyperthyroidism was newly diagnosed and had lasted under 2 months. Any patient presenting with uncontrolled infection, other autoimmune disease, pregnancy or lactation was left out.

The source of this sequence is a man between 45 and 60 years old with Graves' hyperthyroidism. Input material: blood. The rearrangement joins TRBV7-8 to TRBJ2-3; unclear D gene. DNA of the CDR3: TGTGCCAGCAGCTTGGACCCAGTCGCAGATACGCAGTATTTT. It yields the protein CASSLDPVADTQYF. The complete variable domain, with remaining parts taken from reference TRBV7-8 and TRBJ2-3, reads GAGVSQSPRYKVAKRGQDVALRCDPISGHVSLFWYQQALGQGPEFLTYFQNEAQLDKSGLPSDRFFAERPEGSVSTLKIQRTQQEDSAVYLCASSLDPVADTQYFGPGTRLTVL.